The rows below give T cell receptor beta chains drawn from one sample of a study of blood T cell repertoires in COVID-19. The repertoire was sequenced with immunoSEQ multiplex PCR; TCRdb's copy has only in-frame clones and lacks some. The table shows 200,000 or so clones, with around 80% occurring only once. Sequenced sample: peripheral blood. All receptors come from a human donor in a cohort sampled during active COVID-19. The CDR3 runs from the conserved cysteine through the conserved F or W. The D gene is left open where the match is weak. Size is omitted from some rows. Given values are once, few, many or a class for expanded clones.

abundance	d_gene	j_gene	v_gene	CDR3aa	CDR3nt
-	TRBD2	TRBJ2-1	TRBV19	CASSLAGTPNEQFF	TGTGCCAGTAGTCTAGCGGGAACGCCCAATGAGCAGTTCTTC
-	-	TRBJ2-1	TRBV2	CASSLLASYNEQFF	TGTGCCAGCAGTCTACTAGCCTCCTACAATGAGCAGTTCTTC
-	TRBD1	TRBJ2-2	TRBV2	CASTFTGGRPGELFF	TGTGCCAGCACCTTCACAGGGGGCCGACCCGGGGAGCTGTTTTTT
-	TRBD1	TRBJ2-7	TRBV11-2	CASSLNLGGQVWEEQYF	TGTGCCAGCAGCTTAAATTTGGGTGGACAGGTTTGGGAGGAGCAGTACTTC
once	TRBD2	TRBJ2-1	TRBV5-4	CASSFRSGTSYNEQFF	TGTGCCAGCAGCTTCAGGAGCGGGACGTCCTACAATGAGCAGTTCTTC
-	-	TRBJ2-2	TRBV2	CASGTGFDTGELFF	TGTGCCAGCGGTACGGGGTTCGACACCGGGGAGCTGTTTTTT
-	TRBD1	TRBJ1-1	TRBV5-1	CASRLAGQLNTEAFF	TGCGCCAGCAGGTTGGCGGGACAGTTAAACACTGAAGCTTTCTTT
-	-	TRBJ2-2	TRBV2	CASSTQGDGELFF	TGTGCCAGCAGTACTCAGGGTGACGGGGAGCTGTTTTTT
-	-	TRBJ2-7	TRBV2	CASISDRSYEQYF	TGTGCCAGCATATCCGACAGATCCTACGAGCAGTACTTC
-	TRBD2	TRBJ2-3	TRBV11-2	CASSLVAGGPDTQYF	TGTGCCAGCAGCTTAGTAGCGGGGGGCCCAGATACGCAGTATTTT
-	-	TRBJ1-5	TRBV28	CASSRGVGSAQPQHF	TGTGCCAGCAGCCGGGGTGTGGGGTCGGCTCAGCCCCAGCATTTT
-	-	TRBJ2-1	TRBV19	CASSISRDLSSYNEQFF	TGTGCCAGTAGTATCTCTAGAGACCTTTCCTCCTACAATGAGCAGTTCTTC
-	-	TRBJ1-6	TRBV28	CASSLWRGDSYNSPLHF	TGTGCCAGCAGTTTATGGCGGGGGGACTCCTATAATTCACCCCTCCACTTT
-	TRBD1	TRBJ1-1	TRBV6-5	CASSYTGGLNTEAFF	TGTGCCAGCAGTTATACAGGGGGTCTGAACACTGAAGCTTTCTTT
-	-	TRBJ2-5	TRBV11-1	CASSKVGGERETQYF	TGTGCCAGCAGCAAAGTCGGGGGAGAAAGAGAGACCCAGTACTTC
few	-	TRBJ1-3	TRBV19	CASSTGAAGNTIYF	TGTGCCAGTAGTACAGGGGCGGCTGGAAACACCATATATTTT
-	-	TRBJ2-7	TRBV14	CASSQSNYQQYF	TGTGCCAGCAGCCAGAGCAACTACCAGCAGTACTTC
few	-	TRBJ1-6	TRBV7-9	CASSFQIHNSPLHF	TGTGCCAGCAGCTTTCAGATACATAATTCACCCCTCCACTTT
-	-	TRBJ2-5	TRBV6-5	CASGASSKVETQYF	TGTGCCAGCGGAGCCTCCTCAAAAGTGGAGACCCAGTACTTC
-	TRBD1	TRBJ2-7	TRBV10-3	CAIRHQTQDRGNEQYF	TGTGCCATCCGACATCAGACCCAGGACAGGGGGAACGAGCAGTACTTC
-	-	TRBJ2-2	TRBV27	CASSLYGRGNTGELFF	TGTGCCAGCAGTTTATACGGGAGAGGGAACACCGGGGAGCTGTTTTTT
-	TRBD1	TRBJ2-2	TRBV5-1	CASSSDRGLNTGELFF	TGCGCCAGCAGCTCGGACAGGGGGTTGAACACCGGGGAGCTGTTTTTT
-	-	TRBJ1-2	TRBV11-2	CASSLSEGHGYTF	TGTGCCAGCAGCTTATCTGAGGGCCACGGCTACACCTTC
-	-	TRBJ1-1	TRBV3-1/TRBV3-2	CASSPGQFEAFF	TGTGCCAGCAGCCCCGGACAGTTCGAAGCTTTCTTT
-	TRBD2	TRBJ2-5	TRBV6-5	CASRLTSEETQYF	TGTGCCAGCAGACTGACTAGCGAAGAGACCCAGTACTTC
few	TRBD2	TRBJ2-1	TRBV11-1	CASSLELREDNEQFF	TGTGCCAGCAGCTTAGAGTTGCGGGAGGACAATGAGCAGTTCTTC
-	-	TRBJ2-3	TRBV27	CASSSWTDTDTQYF	TGTGCCAGCAGTTCCTGGACAGACACAGATACGCAGTATTTT
-	TRBD1	TRBJ2-1	TRBV5-1	CASSAGQGGYNEQFF	TGCGCCAGCAGCGCCGGACAGGGGGGGTACAATGAGCAGTTCTTC
-	-	TRBJ2-5	TRBV25-1	CASSGSGFQETQYF	TGTGCCAGCAGTGGGTCCGGGTTTCAGGAGACCCAGTACTTC
-	-	TRBJ1-2	TRBV2	CASNGVANYGYTF	TGTGCCAGCAATGGAGTTGCTAACTATGGCTACACCTTC
-	-	TRBJ1-3	TRBV12-3/TRBV12-4	CASRILGNTIYF	TGTGCCAGCAGGATCCTAGGAAACACCATATATTTT
-	TRBD1	TRBJ2-2	TRBV7-9	CASSGTAGGELFF	TGTGCCAGCAGCGGGACAGCCGGCGGGGAGCTGTTTTTT
-	TRBD1	TRBJ2-1	TRBV4-1	CASSHSGTGIGEQFF	TGCGCCAGCAGCCATTCCGGGACAGGGATAGGTGAGCAGTTCTTC
-	TRBD1	TRBJ1-6	TRBV19	CASSPRDSSYSPLHF	TGTGCCAGTAGTCCCCGGGACAGCTCTTATTCACCCCTCCACTTT
once	TRBD2	TRBJ2-1	TRBV7-8	CASSLTTGDYLSYNEQFF	TGTGCCAGCAGCTTAACAACGGGGGACTACCTAAGTTACAATGAGCAGTTCTTC
-	-	TRBJ2-7	TRBV28	CASSLSSYEQYF	TGTGCCAGCAGCCTGAGCTCCTACGAGCAGTACTTC
-	TRBD1	TRBJ2-7	TRBV7-9	CASSGTGGHASAFYEQYF	TGTGCCAGCAGCGGAACAGGGGGCCACGCTTCTGCCTTCTACGAGCAGTACTTC
-	-	TRBJ2-7	TRBV2	CASGQSIYEQYF	TGTGCCAGCGGACAGTCCATCTACGAGCAGTACTTC
-	TRBD2	TRBJ2-1	TRBV25-1	CASSEGTSVNEQFF	TGTGCCAGCAGTGAAGGGACTAGCGTCAATGAGCAGTTCTTC
-	TRBD1	TRBJ2-2	TRBV3-1/TRBV3-2	CASSPTGVGFAGELFF	TGTGCCAGCAGCCCTACAGGGGTTGGGTTCGCCGGGGAGCTGTTTTTT
-	TRBD1	TRBJ1-2	TRBV19	CASSLRGDYGYTF	TGTGCCAGTAGCCTCAGGGGGGACTATGGCTACACCTTC
-	-	TRBJ2-5	TRBV5-1	CASSLEVRQETQYF	TGCGCCAGCAGCTTGGAAGTCAGACAAGAGACCCAGTACTTC
-	-	TRBJ2-1	TRBV19	CASRWSGATYNEQFF	TGTGCCAGTAGATGGAGCGGTGCTACCTACAATGAGCAGTTCTTC
-	TRBD1	TRBJ1-1	TRBV5-1	CASSPGQGKGEAFF	TGCGCCAGCAGCCCGGGACAGGGGAAGGGTGAAGCTTTCTTT
once	-	TRBJ2-1	TRBV18	CASSPQSSYNEQFF	TGTGCCAGCTCACCACAATCTAGCTACAATGAGCAGTTCTTC
once	-	TRBJ2-7	TRBV18	CASSPGGPYEQYF	TGTGCCAGCTCCCCCGGGGGGCCCTACGAGCAGTACTTC
once	-	TRBJ1-4	TRBV7-9	CASSLGQINEKLFF	TGTGCCAGCAGCTTAGGGCAGATAAATGAAAAACTGTTTTTT
-	TRBD2	TRBJ2-3	TRBV11-3	CASSLGGTSGGSDTQYF	TGTGCCAGCAGCTTGGGCGGGACTAGCGGGGGATCAGATACGCAGTATTTT
-	TRBD1	TRBJ1-1	TRBV2	CASKPVGGTAINTEAFF	TGTGCCAGCAAACCGGTAGGGGGGACAGCCATTAACACTGAAGCTTTCTTT
-	TRBD2	TRBJ2-2	TRBV28	CASTTPASSGIAGELFF	TGTGCCAGCACCACCCCAGCGTCTAGCGGGATTGCCGGGGAGCTGTTTTTT
-	-	TRBJ2-3	TRBV20-1	CSATNTDTQYF	TGCAGTGCTACCAACACAGATACGCAGTATTTT
-	-	TRBJ2-1	TRBV18	CASSSPTGTYNEQFF	TGTGCCAGCTCATCTCCGACTGGAACCTACAATGAGCAGTTCTTC
-	TRBD1	TRBJ2-1	TRBV5-1	CASSARQGYEQFF	TGCGCCAGCAGCGCGAGACAGGGTTATGAGCAGTTCTTC
-	-	TRBJ1-2	TRBV2	CASSVSGFGYGYTF	TGTGCCAGCAGTGTTTCGGGGTTCGGCTATGGCTACACCTTC